A single sample is the source of the 28 T cell receptor beta chains below, sequenced in a study of blood T cells in healthy people across ages. The use of a sample-barcoded 5' primer and a J-beta primer mix characterized a second PCR of about 7 to 12 cycles. TCRdb re-derived calls from the 5' RACE reads in MiXCR, one entry per CDR3 protein. The sample yields some 790,000 distinct CDR3 sequences, around 28% seen once. Sample: blood. The source of these receptors is a woman over 75 in good health.

This clonotype occurred many times. The chain joins TRBV6-5 to TRBJ2-7; D assignment may be TRBD1 or TRBD2 (6 bases each). Germline CDR1 and CDR2: MNHEY and SVGAGI. The CDR3 loop spans 16 amino acids. Trimming stripped 0 bases from V and 1 base from J, with 13 bases between. As DNA, the CDR3 is TGTGCCAGCAGTTACTCGGGGGCAGGGAGGTCCTACGAGCAGTACTTC. Protein product: CASSYSGAGRSYEQYF.

This clonotype was seen a few times. The chain has TRBV7-2 and TRBJ2-5; 8 bases align to TRBD1. The CDR3 extends over 15 amino acids. V trimming: 5 bases; J trimming: 5 bases; junction bases outside the gene matches: 10. Germline values: CDR1 SGHTA, CDR2 FQGNSA. Here the CDR3 reads CASSPDRGLTETQYF. CDR3 sequence (DNA): TGTGCCAGCAGCCCAGACAGGGGTCTAACGGAGACCCAGTACTTC.

CDR3 sequence reads: CASSLARTGNKTDTQYF. For the CDR3, the DNA is TGTGCCAGCAGCTTAGCCCGGACAGGGAACAAGACAGATACGCAGTATTTT. J is TRBJ2-3 and V is TRBV11-1, with 8 bases identical to TRBD1. V gave up 0 bases and J gave up 3 bases; unmatched junction bases: 8. The germline gives CDR1 SGHAT, CDR2 FQDESV (reference sequence). The CDR3 covers 17 residues.

The rearrangement joins TRBV20-1 to TRBJ2-5; 15 bases are a match to TRBD2. The germline CDR1 and CDR2 sequences are DFQATT and SNEGSKA (reference sequence). Trimming cost V 8 bases and J 3 bases; bases outside gene matches: 25. CDR3 length equals 21 residues. In DNA, the CDR3 is TGCAGTACCAGTCTGGGGACCGGGACTAGCGGGAGGCTCCCCTTAGAAGAGACCCAGTACTTC. Translating gives CSTSLGTGTSGRLPLEETQYF.

This clonotype was recorded a few times. The V gene is TRBV29-1, the J gene TRBJ1-1, with 8 bases aligning to TRBD1. Germline V gives CDR1 SQVTM, CDR2 ANQGSEA. CDR3 length: 13 residues. V was pared by 4 bases and J by 6 bases, with 7 bases of the junction left unmatched. The CDR3 bases are TGCAGCGTTGTCCGTGACAGGGGAGCTGAAGCTTTCTTT. It is translated as CSVVRDRGAEAFF.

The genes are TRBV4-3 and TRBJ2-2; tentative D call: TRBD1 (6 bases). V lost 2 bases, J lost 13 bases, and 14 bases lay in between. There are 13 residues in the CDR3. Germline-derived CDR1 and CDR2 are LGHNA and YSLEER. The CDR3 here is CASSQTGSRGLFF. The CDR3 DNA reads TGCGCCAGCAGCCAAACAGGGTCCAGGGGGCTGTTTTTT.

The genes are TRBV19 and TRBJ2-1; D not certain. Trimming pared 0 bases from V and 8 bases from J, leaving 8 bases between. Germline loops: CDR1 LNHDA, CDR2 SQIVND (reference sequence). This CDR3 is built from 13 residues. The CDR3 loop is CASSIDQLDEQFF. DNA for the CDR3: TGTGCCAGTAGTATAGACCAATTGGATGAGCAGTTCTTC.

This clonotype was seen repeatedly, ten times or more. The V and J genes are TRBV7-6 and TRBJ1-2; possibly TRBD1 for D (6 bases). Trimming removed 1 base from V and 7 bases from J, with 16 bases in between. Germline V gene sequence: CDR1 SGHVS, CDR2 FNYEAQ. This CDR3 contains 15 residues. The CDR3 spells CASSLGSGGGFGYTF. CDR3 DNA sequence: TGTGCCAGCAGCTTAGGGTCCGGGGGCGGTTTTGGCTACACCTTC.

This clonotype was recorded many times. The rearrangement joins TRBV20-1 to TRBJ2-3; perhaps TRBD2 as D (6 bases). Germline assignment: CDR1 DFQATT and CDR2 SNEGSKA (reference sequence). The CDR3 runs 15 residues. V lost 6 bases and J lost 3, with 19 bases in between. The CDR3 DNA reads TGCAGTGCAATTAGCAGAACGGGGGTTACAGATACGCAGTATTTT. Protein: CSAISRTGVTDTQYF.

This chain connects TRBV12-3 or TRBV12-4 to TRBJ2-2, with D possibly matching TRBD1 (5 bases). The V end lost 6 bases, the J end lost 8 bases, and 13 bases lay between the germline ends. The CDR3 loop spans 13 amino acids. The CDR3 DNA is TGTGCCAGCAGCCTCAGACAGCTTGGGGAGCTGTTTTTT. It codes for CASSLRQLGELFF.

This chain joins TRBV6-2 or TRBV6-3 and TRBJ2-5; perhaps TRBD1 as D (6 bases). Between the trimmed V and J ends, which lost 3 bases and 5 bases, there was a span of 19 bases. The CDR3 is made up of 16 amino acids. The germline V gene encodes CDR1 MNHEY and CDR2 SVGEGT. The CDR3 bases are TGTGCCAGCAGTTATTTTCCTACCGGGACAAGGGAGACCCAGTACTTC. Its protein is CASSYFPTGTRETQYF.

The genes are TRBV20-1 and TRBJ1-5; D remains ambiguous. Per the germline V gene, CDR1 is DFQATT and CDR2 is SNEGSKA (reference sequence). This CDR3 region has 15 residues. V was shortened by 0 bases and J by 9 bases, with 18 bases between the two germline ends. CDR3 DNA: TGCAGTGCTAGAGATGAAGGTGTAGGGTCAGGGCCCCAGCATTTT. Translating gives CSARDEGVGSGPQHF.

The table lists this clonotype with many counts. The J gene is TRBJ2-7, the V gene TRBV6-5, with D unresolved. V was pared by 0 bases and J by 10 bases, with 19 bases between. Germline V lookup: CDR1 MNHEY, CDR2 SVGAGI. CDR3 length: 15 amino acids. This CDR3 is CASSYSYRAVGPQYF. CDR3 nucleotide sequence: TGTGCCAGCAGTTACTCTTACCGCGCCGTAGGTCCCCAGTACTTC.

This clonotype was recorded many times. The chain links TRBV20-1 to TRBJ2-4, with 7 nucleotides matching TRBD2. The V gene's germline CDR1 is DFQATT and CDR2 SNEGSKA (reference sequence). CDR3 length: 12 amino acids. The junction had 5 bases not matched to a gene; V was cut back by 6 bases and J by 6 bases. CDR3 nucleotides: TGCAGTGCACGGGTAGCGGGAAACATTCAGTACTTC. Protein: CSARVAGNIQYF.

This clonotype has only a few counts. The chain is built from TRBV3-1 and TRBJ2-1; the D gene is possibly TRBD1 (6 bases). The CDR3 contains 15 residues. CDR1 and CDR2 from the germline V gene are LGHDT and YNNKEL (reference sequence). V was clipped by 2 bases and J by 0 bases, with 8 bases between them. CDR3 loop: CASSQQGLSYNEQFF. The CDR3 DNA reads as TGTGCCAGCAGCCAACAGGGGCTCTCCTACAATGAGCAGTTCTTC.

There are a few counts of this clonotype. The chain couples TRBV27 to TRBJ2-1, with D unresolved. V gave up 5 bases and J gave up 3 bases, with 8 bases separating them. Germline values: CDR1 MNHEY, CDR2 SMNVEV (reference sequence). The CDR3 extends over 13 amino acids. The CDR3 coding sequence is TGTGCCAGCAGTCTTAGAAACTACAATGAGCAGTTCTTC. Translated, it gives CASSLRNYNEQFF.

This clonotype was recorded at least ten times. The V gene is TRBV5-6, the J gene TRBJ2-1, with D perhaps being TRBD1 or TRBD2 (5 bases each). This CDR3 spans 15 amino acids. The ends were cut back, 1 base at V and 7 bases at J, with 15 bases in the middle. Germline values: CDR1 SGHDT, CDR2 YYEEEE. The CDR3 sequence: CASSLLGPTPNEQFF. The CDR3 DNA is TGTGCCAGCAGCTTGTTGGGACCCACACCGAATGAGCAGTTCTTC.

The V gene is TRBV7-2, the J gene TRBJ1-2; D might be TRBD1 (6 bases). Between the trimmed V and J ends, which lost 7 bases and 5 bases, there was a span of 26 bases. The CDR3 extends over 17 amino acids. Germline CDR1 is SGHTA and CDR2 is FQGNSA. The CDR3 sequence: CASTLQSTGPKLYGYTF. The CDR3 DNA sequence: TGTGCCAGCACCCTCCAGTCGACAGGTCCAAAATTATATGGCTACACCTTC.

This clonotype was observed at least ten times. The chain couples TRBV9 to TRBJ2-1, with 9 bases lining up with TRBD2. In germline, CDR1 is SGDLS, CDR2 YYNGEE. The V gene end was trimmed by 0 bases and the J gene end by 1 base; junction bases not matched to a gene: 8. This CDR3 contains 18 residues. This CDR3 reads CASSVGGGSGGSYNEQFF. The CDR3 DNA sequence: TGTGCCAGCAGCGTAGGCGGAGGAAGCGGGGGGTCCTACAATGAGCAGTTCTTC.

This clonotype was observed once. The chain employs TRBV5-1 and TRBJ2-1, with 10 bases aligning to TRBD1. Germline V lookup: CDR1 SGHRS, CDR2 YFSETQ. V trimming: 5 bases; J trimming: 5 bases; junction bases outside the gene matches: 7. This CDR3 contains 15 residues. The CDR3 nucleotides read TGCGCCAGCAGTGAGGGGACAGGGGAACACAATGAGCAGTTCTTC. Translation gives CASSEGTGEHNEQFF.

With regard to this clonotype: Possible read error: a much larger clone is one base away. The V and J genes are TRBV3-1 and TRBJ2-2, with a possible D match to TRBD2 (5 bases). The CDR3 has 13 residues. CDR1 and CDR2 (germline): LGHDT, YNNKEL (reference sequence). CDR3 coding DNA: TGTGCCAGCAGCCAACTAGGAACCGGGGAGCGGTTTTTT. Translating gives CASSQLGTGERFF.

This clonotype turned up a few times. The chain combines TRBV12-3 or TRBV12-4 with TRBJ2-2; tentatively, D is TRBD2 (6 bases). Trimming left V 5 bases short and J 1 base short, with 17 bases between. The CDR3 contains 17 residues. This chain's CDR3 is CASSHRLGRENTGELFF. In DNA, the CDR3 is TGTGCCAGCAGTCACAGACTAGGCAGGGAGAACACCGGGGAGCTGTTTTTT.

This clonotype was detected many times. This chain joins TRBV6-6 and TRBJ2-3; tentatively, D is TRBD1 (7 bases). Trimming took off 6 bases at V and 1 base at J, with 11 bases between the two ends. The CDR3 contains 14 residues. CDR1 and CDR2 (germline): MNHNY, SVGAGI (reference sequence). The chain's CDR3 is CASRGGQGTDTQYF. Here the CDR3 DNA reads TGTGCCAGCAGGGGAGGACAGGGCACAGATACGCAGTATTTT.

The J gene is TRBJ2-1, the V gene TRBV6-5; TRBD1 might be the D (5 bases). The end of the DNA fits TRBJ2-7 better, so the J call may be wrong. The germline V gene has CDR1 MNHEY and CDR2 SVGAGI. CDR3 length: 15 amino acids. CDR3 sequence (DNA): TGTGCCAGCAGTTACTCGGGGCAACGCTACAATGAGCAGTACTTC. As protein: CASSYSGQRYNEQYF.

This clonotype came up many times. V gene TRBV10-3 combines with J gene TRBJ2-4; 7 bases match TRBD1. Germline V gene sequence: CDR1 ENHRY, CDR2 SYGVKD. This CDR3 is built from 16 residues. Trimming took 5 bases from V and 3 from J; bases not matched to a gene: 10. CDR3 residues: CAISNPTGRFKNIQYF. CDR3 DNA: TGTGCCATCAGTAACCCGACAGGGAGATTCAAAAACATTCAGTACTTC.

This clonotype was observed at least ten times. The chain carries TRBV6-2 or TRBV6-3 and TRBJ1-1; D gene ambiguous. Germline CDR1 is MNHEY and CDR2 is SVGEGT. The CDR3 has 12 amino acids. Trimming stripped 2 bases from V and 7 bases from J, with 8 bases between. The CDR3 loop reads CASSYGYSEAFF. The DNA for the CDR3 is TGTGCCAGCAGTTACGGGTACAGTGAAGCTTTCTTT.

On this clonotype itself: A much larger clonotype is one base distant, so this may be a read error. V is TRBV5-5 and J is TRBJ2-1, with 11 bases fitting TRBD2. V lost 10 bases to trimming and J lost 2 bases; unmatched junction nucleotides: 14. CDR1 SGHKS and CDR2 YYEKEE come from the germline V gene (reference sequence). This CDR3 has 17 residues. For the CDR3, the DNA is TGTGCCGGCACCCTAGCGGGGGGCGGAACCCCCTACAATGAGCAGTTCTTC. Its protein product is CAGTLAGGGTPYNEQFF.

This clonotype was seen a handful of times. The chain links TRBV7-2 to TRBJ2-2, with TRBD1 identical over 8 bases. CDR3 length equals 18 residues. Losses at the gene ends were 1 base for V and 5 bases for J; bases not matched to a gene: 12. The germline CDR1 and CDR2 sequences are SGHTA and FQGNSA. The CDR3 nucleotides are TGTGCCAGCAGCTTAGTATGGGTGGGGACAGGATCAACCGGGGAGCTGTTTTTT. This sequence encodes CASSLVWVGTGSTGELFF.